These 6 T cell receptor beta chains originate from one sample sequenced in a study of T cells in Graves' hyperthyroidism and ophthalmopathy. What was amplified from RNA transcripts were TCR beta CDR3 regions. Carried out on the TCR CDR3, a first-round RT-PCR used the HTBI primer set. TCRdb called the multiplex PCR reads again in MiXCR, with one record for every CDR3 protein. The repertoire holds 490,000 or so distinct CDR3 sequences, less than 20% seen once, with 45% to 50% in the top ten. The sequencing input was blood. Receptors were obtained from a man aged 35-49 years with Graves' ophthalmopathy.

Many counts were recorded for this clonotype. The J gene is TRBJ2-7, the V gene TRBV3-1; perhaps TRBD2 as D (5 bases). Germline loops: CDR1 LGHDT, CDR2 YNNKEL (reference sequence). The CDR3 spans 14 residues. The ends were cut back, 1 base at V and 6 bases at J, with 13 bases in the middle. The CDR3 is CASSQVRTRGEQYF. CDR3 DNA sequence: TGTGCCAGCAGCCAAGTCAGGACCCGGGGCGAGCAGTACTTC.

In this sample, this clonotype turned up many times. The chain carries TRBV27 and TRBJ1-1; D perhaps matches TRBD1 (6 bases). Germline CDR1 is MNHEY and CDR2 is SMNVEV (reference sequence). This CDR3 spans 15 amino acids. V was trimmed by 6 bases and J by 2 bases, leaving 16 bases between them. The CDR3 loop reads CASSLIGTPNTEAFF. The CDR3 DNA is TGTGCCAGCAGCTTAATAGGGACACCAAACACTGAAGCTTTCTTT.

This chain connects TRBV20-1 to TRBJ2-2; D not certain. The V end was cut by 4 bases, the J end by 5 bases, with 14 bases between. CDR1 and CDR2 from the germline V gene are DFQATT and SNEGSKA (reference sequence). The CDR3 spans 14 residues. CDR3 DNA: TGCAGTGCTACCTCAATGAGCCAAACCGGGGAGCTGTTTTTT. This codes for CSATSMSQTGELFF.

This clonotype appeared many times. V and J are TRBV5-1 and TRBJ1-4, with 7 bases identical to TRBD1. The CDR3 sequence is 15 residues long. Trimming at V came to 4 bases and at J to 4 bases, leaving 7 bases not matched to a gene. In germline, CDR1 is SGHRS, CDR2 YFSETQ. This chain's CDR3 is CASSLPGQLNEKLFF. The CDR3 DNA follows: TGCGCCAGCAGCCTACCGGGACAGCTTAATGAAAAACTGTTTTTT.

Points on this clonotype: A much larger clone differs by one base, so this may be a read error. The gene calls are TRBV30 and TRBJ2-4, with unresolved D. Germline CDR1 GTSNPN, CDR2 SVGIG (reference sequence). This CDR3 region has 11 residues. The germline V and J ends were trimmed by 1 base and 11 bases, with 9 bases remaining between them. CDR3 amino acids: CAWSEEDVQYF. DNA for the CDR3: TGTGCCTGGAGTGAGGAAGACGTTCAGTACTTC.

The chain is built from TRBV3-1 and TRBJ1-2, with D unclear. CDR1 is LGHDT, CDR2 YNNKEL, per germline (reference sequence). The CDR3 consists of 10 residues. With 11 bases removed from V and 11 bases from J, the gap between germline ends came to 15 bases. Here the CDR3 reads CAPQPRPYTF. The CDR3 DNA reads TGTGCCCCTCAGCCCAGGCCTTACACCTTC.